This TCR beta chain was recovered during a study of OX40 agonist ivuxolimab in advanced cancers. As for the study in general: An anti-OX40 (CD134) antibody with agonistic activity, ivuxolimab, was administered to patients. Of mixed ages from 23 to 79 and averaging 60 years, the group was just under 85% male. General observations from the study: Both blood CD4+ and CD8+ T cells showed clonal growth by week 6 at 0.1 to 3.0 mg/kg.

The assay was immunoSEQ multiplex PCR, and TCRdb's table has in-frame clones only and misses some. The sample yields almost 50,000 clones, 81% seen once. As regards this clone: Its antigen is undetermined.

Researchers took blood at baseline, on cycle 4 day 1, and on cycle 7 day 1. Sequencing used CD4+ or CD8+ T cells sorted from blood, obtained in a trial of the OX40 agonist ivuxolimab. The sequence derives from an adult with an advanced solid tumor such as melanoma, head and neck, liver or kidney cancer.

The CDR3 nucleotides are TGTGCCACTGAGGCCGGTGGGCCGGGAGGTGAGACCCAGTACTTC. It codes for CATEAGGPGGETQYF. The chain employs TRBV15 and TRBJ2-5; 7 bases are a match to TRBD2. Germline V gene data show CDR1 as LNHNV and CDR2 as YYDKDF (reference sequence). V shed 9 bases and J 5 bases; nucleotides not matched to a gene: 15. The CDR3 consists of 15 residues. The entire variable domain, with the rest obtained from reference TRBV15 and TRBJ2-5, is as follows: DAMVIQNPRYQVTQFGKPVTLSCSQTLNHNVMYWYQQKSSQAPKLLFHYYDKDFNNEADTPDNFQSRRPNTSFCFLDIRSPGLGDTAMYLCATEAGGPGGETQYFGPGTRLLVL.